The source of this TCR beta chain is a study of PD-1 blockade in classical Hodgkin lymphoma. Overall study: A 3 mg/kg intravenous dose of nivolumab was received by patients every 2 weeks.

The protocol was immunoSEQ multiplex PCR, while the TCRdb copy is restricted to in-frame clones and leaves out a portion. Of approximately 65,000 clones listed, approximately 89% are singletons. V lost 5 bases, J lost 4 bases, and 9 bases lay in between. CDR1 is SGHDT and CDR2 is YYEEEE in the germline V gene. The CDR3 spans 12 residues. Relapse after autologous stem cell transplantation occurred in every patient, and brentuximab vedotin exposure varied. Notes on this clone: Its cognate antigen is unknown.

Study findings and constraints: By C4D1 there was a significant rise in CD4+ TCR diversity but not in CD8+ TCR diversity.

The chain is built from TRBV5-6 and TRBJ1-2; possibly TRBD1 for D (6 bases). This receptor was taken from a human donor with classical Hodgkin lymphoma. The sample was peripheral blood mononuclear cells (PBMCs), taken at baseline. For the CDR3, the DNA is TGTGCCAGCAGAACAGGGTCCTATGGCTACACCTTC. Translated, it gives CASRTGSYGYTF.